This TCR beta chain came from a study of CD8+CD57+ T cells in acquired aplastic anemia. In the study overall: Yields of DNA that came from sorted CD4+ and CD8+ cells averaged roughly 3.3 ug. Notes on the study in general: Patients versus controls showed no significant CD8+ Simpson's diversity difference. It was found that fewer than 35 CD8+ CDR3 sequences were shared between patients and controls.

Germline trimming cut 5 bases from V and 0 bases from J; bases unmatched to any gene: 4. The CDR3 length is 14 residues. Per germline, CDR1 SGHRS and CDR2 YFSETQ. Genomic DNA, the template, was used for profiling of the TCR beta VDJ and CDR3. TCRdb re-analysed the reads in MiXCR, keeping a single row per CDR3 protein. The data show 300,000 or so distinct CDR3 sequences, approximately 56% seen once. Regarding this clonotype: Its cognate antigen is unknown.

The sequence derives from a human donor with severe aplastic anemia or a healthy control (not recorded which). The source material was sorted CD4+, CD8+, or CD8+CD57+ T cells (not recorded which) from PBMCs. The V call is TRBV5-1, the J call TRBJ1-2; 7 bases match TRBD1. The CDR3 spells CASRGDSANYGYTF. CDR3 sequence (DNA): TGCGCCAGCAGGGGGGACAGCGCTAACTATGGCTACACCTTC.